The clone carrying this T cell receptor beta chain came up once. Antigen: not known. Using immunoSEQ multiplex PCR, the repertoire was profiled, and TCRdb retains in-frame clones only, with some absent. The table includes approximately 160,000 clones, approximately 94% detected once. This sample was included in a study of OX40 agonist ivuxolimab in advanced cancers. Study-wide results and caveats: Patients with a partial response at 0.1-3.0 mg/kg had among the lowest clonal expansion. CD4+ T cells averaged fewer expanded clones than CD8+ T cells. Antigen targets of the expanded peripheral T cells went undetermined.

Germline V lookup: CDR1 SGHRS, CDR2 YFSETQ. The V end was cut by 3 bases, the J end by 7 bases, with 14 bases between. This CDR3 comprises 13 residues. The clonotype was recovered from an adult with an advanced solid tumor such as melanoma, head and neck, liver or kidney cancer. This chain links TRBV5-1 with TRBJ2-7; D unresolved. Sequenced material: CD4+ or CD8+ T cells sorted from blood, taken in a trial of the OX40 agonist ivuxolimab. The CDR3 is CASSWGPPGEQYF. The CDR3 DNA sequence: TGCGCCAGCAGCTGGGGTCCGCCGGGTGAGCAGTACTTC.